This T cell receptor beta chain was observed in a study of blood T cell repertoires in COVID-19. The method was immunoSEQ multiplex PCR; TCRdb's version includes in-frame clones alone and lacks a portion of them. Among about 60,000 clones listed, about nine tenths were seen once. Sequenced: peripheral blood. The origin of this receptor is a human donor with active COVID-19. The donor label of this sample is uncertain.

The CDR3 spells CASRQDSYEQYF. The CDR3 DNA sequence: TGTGCCAGCAGACAGGACTCCTACGAGCAGTACTTC. The chain employs TRBV6-5 and TRBJ2-7; D possibly corresponds to TRBD1 (5 bases). V was cut by 6 bases and J by 0 bases, with 6 bases left in between. The CDR3 extends over 12 amino acids. CDR1 and CDR2 (germline): MNHEY, SVGAGI.